The 32 T cell receptor beta chains below were found in one sample sequenced in a study of neurological immune-mediated disorders. TCRdb analysed the 5' RACE reads with MiXCR anew, one entry per CDR3 protein. Among about 30,000 distinct CDR3 sequences, 5.5% to 6% were seen once, and the ten largest hold around 2.1%. The material sequenced was CD4+ T cells from blood. The receptors shown here come from a woman aged 50 to 60 in good health.

V is TRBV29-1 and J is TRBJ2-7; D unresolved. Germline V gene sequence: CDR1 SQVTM, CDR2 ANQGSEA. With 7 bases removed from V and 3 bases from J, the gap between germline ends came to 13 bases. This CDR3 region has 12 residues. CDR3 sequence (DNA): TGCAGCGCTGGCCCCTTTTTCTACGAGCAGTACTTC. This sequence encodes CSAGPFFYEQYF.

This clonotype was seen ten or more times. This chain joins TRBV28 and TRBJ1-2; the match to TRBD1 covers 10 bases. Trimming cost V 4 bases and J 8 bases; bases outside gene matches: 10. This CDR3 region has 15 residues. Germline CDR1 is MDHEN and CDR2 is SYDVKM. The CDR3 bases are TGTGCCAGCAGTTCGAGTCAGGGGACAGGGGTCGGCTACACCTTC. Translating gives CASSSSQGTGVGYTF.

This clonotype has a count of ten or more. The chain links TRBV20-1 to TRBJ1-6, with a tentative D call TRBD1 (6 bases). Between the trimmed V and J ends, which lost 2 bases and 10 bases, there was a span of 12 bases. Germline CDR1 and CDR2: DFQATT and SNEGSKA (reference sequence). This CDR3 spans 13 amino acids. The CDR3 here is CSARLPGVSPLHF. For the CDR3, the DNA is TGCAGTGCTAGATTGCCAGGGGTATCACCCCTCCACTTT.

This clonotype was counted at least ten times. The CDR3 spells CSASGLQGLGDTQYF. Written as DNA, the CDR3 is TGCAGTGCTAGTGGGCTCCAGGGCCTGGGAGATACGCAGTATTTT. The chain employs TRBV20-1 and TRBJ2-3; TRBD1 is a possible D gene (5 bases). V gave up 3 bases and J gave up 5 bases, with 18 bases separating them. The V gene's germline CDR1 is DFQATT and CDR2 SNEGSKA (reference sequence). CDR3 length: 15 amino acids.

This clonotype has ten or more counts. The chain recombines TRBV5-1 with TRBJ2-7, with a weak D call TRBD1 (5 bases). The CDR3 is 14 amino acids. From germline, CDR1 is SGHRS and CDR2 YFSETQ. V was pared by 0 bases and J by 2 bases, with 9 bases between. The chain's CDR3 is CASSLGLGPYEQYF. The CDR3 region has the DNA TGCGCCAGCAGCTTGGGGTTGGGGCCCTACGAGCAGTACTTC.

At least ten counts were recorded for this clonotype. The rearrangement links TRBV20-1 to TRBJ2-1; 7 bases are shared with TRBD2. J was trimmed by 3 bases and V by 6 bases; bases with no gene match: 14. The CDR3 is made up of 16 amino acids. Germline V gene data show CDR1 as DFQATT and CDR2 as SNEGSKA (reference sequence). The CDR3 sequence: CSAPKEASGVYNEQFF. The CDR3, as DNA: TGCAGTGCCCCGAAGGAGGCTAGCGGCGTCTACAATGAGCAGTTCTTC.

This clonotype came up many times. The chain employs TRBV11-2 and TRBJ2-1, with TRBD2 identical over 10 bases. Germline V lookup: CDR1 SGHAT, CDR2 FQNNGV. This CDR3 contains 14 residues. V shed 0 bases and J 14 bases; nucleotides not matched to a gene: 7. The CDR3 here is CASSLEASGRLKFF. In DNA, the CDR3 is TGTGCCAGCAGCTTAGAGGCTAGCGGGAGATTAAAGTTCTTC.

The sample holds many counts of this clonotype. The chain joins TRBV7-3 to TRBJ2-6; D is unresolved. The CDR3 spans 15 residues. Trimming cost V 7 bases and J 0 bases, with 10 bases left between them. Germline values: CDR1 SGHTA, CDR2 FQGTGA. This CDR3 is CASTVNLSGANVLTF. CDR3 sequence (DNA): TGTGCCAGCACCGTAAACCTCTCTGGGGCCAACGTCCTGACTTTC.

This clonotype showed up many times. This chain joins TRBV6-6 and TRBJ1-3; 7 bases map to TRBD1. This CDR3 contains 14 residues. Germline CDR1 is MNHNY and CDR2 is SVGAGI (reference sequence). The V and J ends lost 6 bases and 2 bases, in that order; junction bases with no gene match: 4. CDR3 protein: CASSQTGTGNTIYF. The CDR3 nucleotides read TGTGCCAGCAGCCAGACAGGGACTGGAAACACCATATATTTT.

This clonotype was detected ten times or more. The chain uses TRBV12-3 or TRBV12-4 and TRBJ2-1; D is undetermined. The CDR3 sequence is 11 residues long. The V and J ends lost 5 bases and 13 bases respectively, with 12 bases between them. The CDR3 sequence is CASSPQNGQFF. In DNA form, the CDR3 reads TGTGCCAGCAGTCCCCAAAATGGTCAGTTCTTC.

This clonotype was seen repeatedly, ten times or more. This chain connects TRBV7-6 to TRBJ2-7; no reliable D call. There are 12 residues in the CDR3. Deletions cut 2 bases from V and 3 bases from J, with 5 bases between. The V gene's germline CDR1 is SGHVS and CDR2 FNYEAQ. This chain's CDR3 is CASSLNLYEQYF. The CDR3 DNA is TGTGCCAGCAGCTTAAACCTCTACGAGCAGTACTTC. The variable domain in full, with the rest retrieved from reference TRBV7-6 and TRBJ2-7, is GAGVSQSPRYKVTKRGQDVALRCDPISGHVSLYWYRQALGQGPEFLTYFNYEAQQDKSGLPNDRFSAERPEGSISTLTIQRTEQRDSAMYRCASSLNLYEQYFGPGTRLTVT.

The sample holds many counts of this clonotype. The chain uses TRBV5-1 and TRBJ1-5, with a weak D call TRBD1 (6 bases). The germline V gene has CDR1 SGHRS and CDR2 YFSETQ. Trimming removed 2 bases at V and 2 bases at J, with 14 bases between. This CDR3 contains 16 residues. Here the CDR3 reads CASSFGDIGGNQPQHF. CDR3 DNA: TGCGCCAGCAGCTTCGGGGACATCGGGGGCAATCAGCCCCAGCATTTT.

This clonotype is categorized as medium-sized (0.01 to 0.1%). This sequence joins TRBV5-1 and TRBJ2-3, with 9 bases aligning to TRBD2. The CDR3 runs to 18 residues. The germline CDR1 and CDR2 sequences are SGHRS and YFSETQ. With V trimmed by 4 bases and J by 4 bases, 16 bases remained unmatched. The CDR3 coding sequence is TGCGCCAGCAGCCCCAGGTTGTTCGCGGGGGGGCCCTCAGATACGCAGTATTTT. Amino acid sequence: CASSPRLFAGGPSDTQYF. Full variable domain (missing parts from reference TRBV5-1 and TRBJ2-3): KAGVTQTPRYLIKTRGQQVTLSCSPISGHRSVSWYQQTPGQGLQFLFEYFSETQRNKGNFPGRFSGRQFSNSRSEMNVSTLELGDSALYLCASSPRLFAGGPSDTQYFGPGTRLTVL.

The V call is TRBV7-9, the J call TRBJ2-2; the D gene is possibly TRBD1 (5 bases). CDR1 and CDR2 (germline): SEHNR, FQNEAQ (reference sequence). V was clipped by 2 bases and J by 6 bases, with 7 bases between them. This CDR3 has 13 residues. CDR3 region: CASSLQGSGELFF. The CDR3 nucleotides read TGTGCCAGCAGCTTACAGGGATCCGGGGAGCTGTTTTTT.

This clonotype was counted ten times or more. The CDR3 DNA reads as TGTGCCAGCAGTGAACAAGGGATGAACGAGCAGTACTTC. Amino acid sequence: CASSEQGMNEQYF. This chain uses TRBV2 with TRBJ2-7; unclear D gene. This CDR3 contains 13 residues. The V end lost 2 bases, the J end lost 5 bases, and 10 bases lay between the germline ends. CDR1 and CDR2 (germline): SNHLY, FYNNEI.

This chain joins TRBV11-2 and TRBJ2-1, with a tentative D call TRBD2 (6 bases). The CDR3 is 15 amino acids. V gave up 3 bases and J gave up 6 bases, with 15 bases separating them. Germline values: CDR1 SGHAT, CDR2 FQNNGV. For the CDR3, the DNA is TGTGCCAGCAGCTTCAAACGGGAGTTTGTCAATGAGCAGTTCTTC. It translates to CASSFKREFVNEQFF.

To note about this clonotype: This may be a read error: a much more frequent sequence differs by one nucleotide. The J gene is TRBJ2-3, the V gene TRBV20-1; D may be TRBD2 (6 bases). This CDR3 is built from 13 residues. CDR1 and CDR2 from the germline V gene are DFQATT and SNEGSKA (reference sequence). Trimming removed 7 bases from V and 2 bases from J, with 13 bases in between. Here the CDR3 DNA reads TGCAGTGGACTAGACCCCCACACAGATACGCAGTATTTT. As protein: CSGLDPHTDTQYF.

This clonotype has ten or more counts. The J gene is TRBJ2-1, the V gene TRBV20-1; D uncertain. The germline gives CDR1 DFQATT, CDR2 SNEGSKA (reference sequence). The length of the CDR3 is 14 residues. With 1 base removed from V and 3 bases from J, the gap between germline ends came to 10 bases. CDR3 nucleotides: TGCAGTGCTAGAGCCGGGTCAGTCTACAATGAGCAGTTCTTC. Translation: CSARAGSVYNEQFF.

This clonotype was seen repeatedly, ten times or more. The V gene is TRBV27, the J gene TRBJ2-7, with D perhaps TRBD1 (6 bases). Germline V CDR1 and CDR2: MNHEY, SMNVEV (reference sequence). CDR3 length: 15 residues. V was trimmed by 5 bases and J by 3 bases, leaving 17 bases between them. The DNA for the CDR3 is TGTGCCAGCAGTCCCCTACAGGGACGCTTCTACGAGCAGTACTTC. It translates to CASSPLQGRFYEQYF.

At least ten counts were recorded for this clonotype. The chain has TRBV7-2 and TRBJ2-5, with 8 bases fitting TRBD2. Germline loops: CDR1 SGHTA, CDR2 FQGNSA. Losses at the gene ends were 6 bases for V and 4 bases for J; bases not matched to a gene: 7. The CDR3 is made up of 14 amino acids. CDR3 loop: CASRIGTRPETQYF. CDR3 coding DNA: TGTGCCAGCAGGATAGGGACTAGACCAGAGACCCAGTACTTC.

Turning to this clonotype: One junction end disagrees with the germline gene, perhaps due to a read error. The gene calls are TRBV5-1 and TRBJ2-1; TRBD1 matches 10 bases. The CDR3 runs to 17 residues. Germline lookup yields CDR1 SGHRS and CDR2 YFSETQ. The CDR3 sequence is CASNSTRTGGSYNERFF. CDR3 in DNA: TGCGCCAGCAACTCAACCAGGACAGGGGGGTCGTACAATGAGCGGTTCTTC. Based on the CDR3 plus reference TRBV5-1 and TRBJ2-1, the full variable domain is KAGVTQTPRYLIKTRGQQVTLSCSPISGHRSVSWYQQTPGQGLQFLFEYFSETQRNKGNFPGRFSGRQFSNSRSEMNVSTLELGDSALYLCASNSTRTGGSYNERFFGPGTRLTVL.

This clonotype was seen repeatedly, ten times or more. This chain connects TRBV7-6 to TRBJ2-7; 8 bases line up with TRBD1. The CDR3 runs 14 residues. CDR1 and CDR2 from the germline V gene are SGHVS and FNYEAQ. Trimming at V came to 2 bases and at J to 2 bases, leaving 2 bases not matched to a gene. Here the CDR3 reads CASSLIQGAYEQYF. Written as DNA, the CDR3 is TGTGCCAGCAGCTTAATACAGGGGGCCTACGAGCAGTACTTC.

The sample holds many counts of this clonotype. The CDR3 sequence is CASSLVVGGAMDTQYF. Here the CDR3 DNA reads TGTGCCAGCAGCTTGGTTGTCGGGGGGGCGATGGATACGCAGTATTTT. V and J are TRBV7-3 and TRBJ2-3; 8 nucleotides line up with TRBD2. The CDR3 runs to 16 residues. Germline V gene data show CDR1 as SGHTA and CDR2 as FQGTGA. V lost 3 bases and J lost 6; bases outside the gene matches: 11.

This clonotype was seen many times. The V call is TRBV3-1, the J call TRBJ2-5, with D tentatively TRBD2 (5 bases). This CDR3 is 13 amino acids long. The V and J ends lost 1 base and 7 bases respectively, with 10 bases between them. Germline values: CDR1 LGHDT, CDR2 YNNKEL (reference sequence). CDR3 in amino acids: CASSQVDAGTQYF. The CDR3 bases are TGTGCCAGCAGCCAAGTCGACGCGGGGACCCAGTACTTC.

This clonotype was detected ten times or more. The rearrangement links TRBV4-3 to TRBJ2-5, with 10 bases aligning to TRBD2. CDR1 is LGHNA, CDR2 YSLEER, per germline. The CDR3 is 16 residues long. Unmatched junction bases numbered 5, after V lost 1 base and J lost 3 bases. CDR3 sequence reads: CASSQASSGREETQYF. The CDR3 DNA follows: TGCGCCAGCAGCCAAGCCTCTAGCGGGAGAGAAGAGACCCAGTACTTC.

In this sample, this clonotype turned up many times. The genes are TRBV20-1 and TRBJ1-5; 7 bases map to TRBD1. With V trimmed by 0 bases and J by 5 bases, 4 bases remained unmatched. Germline V CDR1 and CDR2: DFQATT, SNEGSKA (reference sequence). This CDR3 is 14 amino acids long. The CDR3 region has the DNA TGCAGTGCTAGAGAGACAGGGCTTGATCAGCCCCAGCATTTT. Its protein product is CSARETGLDQPQHF.

The chain has TRBV18 and TRBJ2-3, with D tentatively TRBD1 (6 bases). The V gene's germline CDR1 is KGHSH and CDR2 LQKENI. This CDR3 is built from 15 residues. The V end was cut by 3 bases, the J end by 1 base, with 11 bases between. The CDR3 loop reads CASSPNRVGTDTQYF. The CDR3 nucleotides are TGTGCCAGCTCACCTAACAGGGTGGGCACAGATACGCAGTATTTT.

This clonotype was observed at least ten times. This sequence joins TRBV28 and TRBJ2-1; either TRBD1 or TRBD2 may supply D (5 bases each). V gave up 9 bases and J gave up 4 bases, with 13 bases separating them. The CDR3 length is 13 residues. Per the germline V gene, CDR1 is MDHEN and CDR2 is SYDVKM. The CDR3 loop is CASRQRAYNEQFF. In DNA form, the CDR3 reads TGTGCCAGTCGACAGAGGGCATACAATGAGCAGTTCTTC.

This clonotype was picked up many times. J is TRBJ2-7 and V is TRBV5-1, with 10 bases matching TRBD2. Germline CDR1 and CDR2: SGHRS and YFSETQ. The CDR3 totals 17 residues. The V segment lost 6 bases and the J segment 1 base; nucleotides outside the gene matches: 13. The CDR3 loop reads CASKRTASGSMSYEQYF. CDR3 nucleotides: TGCGCCAGCAAGAGGACGGCTAGCGGGAGTATGTCCTACGAGCAGTACTTC.

Ten or more counts support this clonotype. The rearrangement uses TRBV4-1 and TRBJ1-5; the D gene is possibly TRBD1 (5 bases). V gave up 4 bases and J gave up 1 base, with 17 bases separating them. The CDR3 has 17 amino acids. Looked up from germline, CDR1 is MGHRA and CDR2 is YSYEKL. This CDR3 is CASSPGPWGISNQPQHF. As DNA, the CDR3 is TGCGCCAGCAGCCCGGGCCCTTGGGGGATAAGCAATCAGCCCCAGCATTTT.

This clonotype came up many times. The chain recombines TRBV7-2 with TRBJ2-1, with a possible D match to TRBD1 (5 bases). The CDR3 spans 12 residues. Trimming took off 3 bases at V and 7 bases at J, with 7 bases between the two ends. Germline lookup yields CDR1 SGHTA and CDR2 FQGNSA. The CDR3 is CASSFKGNEQFF. In nucleotides, the CDR3 is TGTGCCAGCAGCTTTAAGGGGAATGAGCAGTTCTTC.

This clonotype was observed many times. The chain couples TRBV7-2 to TRBJ2-2, with 7 bases matching TRBD2. Germline CDR1 SGHTA, CDR2 FQGNSA. Trimming removed 2 bases from V and 0 bases from J; junction bases left unmatched: 3. The CDR3 sequence is 16 residues long. CDR3 sequence (DNA): TGTGCCAGCAGCTTAAAGGGGAGGGCGAACACCGGGGAGCTGTTTTTT. It yields the protein CASSLKGRANTGELFF.